These T cell receptor beta chains were read from a single sample in a study of blood T cell repertoires in COVID-19. The assay was immunoSEQ multiplex PCR, and TCRdb's table has in-frame clones only and misses some. The sample records a few hundred thousand clones, 70% to 90% being singletons. The specimen was peripheral blood. The receptors were gathered from a woman aged 25-40 years with active or convalescent COVID-19. Each CDR3 is given with its conserved first and last residue. The D gene is left open where the match is weak. Some rows mark clone size as missing; the rest say once, few, many or name a class of expanded clone.

len	v_gene	j_gene	d_gene	abundance	CDR3nt	CDR3aa
11	TRBV7-8	TRBJ1-1	-	-	TGTGCCAGCAGCTTAGCCAGTGAAGCTTTCTTT	CASSLASEAFF
14	TRBV18	TRBJ1-5	-	-	TGTGCCAGCTCACCACAGGGGATGGGCCAGCCCCAGCATTTT	CASSPQGMGQPQHF
15	TRBV9	TRBJ2-5	TRBD1	-	TGTGCCAGCAGCGTAGGAGACAGGGTGGAGGAGACCCAGTACTTC	CASSVGDRVEETQYF
14	TRBV7-9	TRBJ1-5	TRBD1	once	TGTGCCAGCAGCATTGGACAGGACGGGCAGCCCCAGCATTTT	CASSIGQDGQPQHF
15	TRBV28	TRBJ1-3	-	-	TGTGCCAGCAGTTTAGGGGGGATCTCTGGAAACACCATATATTTT	CASSLGGISGNTIYF
15	TRBV6-5	TRBJ2-5	TRBD2	once	TGTGCCAGCAGCCCCGGGCTAGCGGAGGGAGAGACCCAGTACTTC	CASSPGLAEGETQYF
16	TRBV7-2	TRBJ2-6	TRBD2	-	TGTGCCAGCAGCCAGCGGGGGGGCTCTGGGGCCAACGTCCTGACTTTC	CASSQRGGSGANVLTF
21	TRBV3-1/TRBV3-2	TRBJ1-1	TRBD1	-	TGTGCCAGCAGCCAAGATCGGTATAAAATAGGGCAGGGGGCTTTTTTCCCTGAAGCTTTCTTT	CASSQDRYKIGQGAFFPEAFF
18	TRBV5-1	TRBJ2-3	-	-	TGCGCCAGCAGCTTGGCCGGCGGGGGCTCGTTTTTGACAGATACGCAGTATTTT	CASSLAGGGSFLTDTQYF
13	TRBV2	TRBJ2-2	-	-	TGTGCCAGCAGTGAAGATATCACCGGGGAGCTGTTTTTT	CASSEDITGELFF
16	TRBV18	TRBJ2-2	TRBD1	-	TGTGCCAGCTCACCCCAACAGGGGGATACAACCGGGGAGCTGTTTTTT	CASSPQQGDTTGELFF
11	TRBV27	TRBJ1-1	-	-	TGTGCGGTAGCCACGAACACTGAAGCTTTCTTT	CAVATNTEAFF
13	TRBV10-3	TRBJ1-1	-	-	TGTGCCATCAACCGGGAACCGAACACTGAAGCTTTCTTT	CAINREPNTEAFF
18	TRBV5-1	TRBJ1-1	TRBD1	-	TGCGCCAGCAGCCAACCCCCCGGGACAGGGGGCGTTAACACTGAAGCTTTCTTT	CASSQPPGTGGVNTEAFF
15	TRBV9	TRBJ2-2	-	-	TGTGCCAGCAGCGCCCTCGACTTGCACACCGGGGAGCTGTTTTTT	CASSALDLHTGELFF
16	TRBV9	TRBJ2-5	-	-	TGTGCCAGCAGCGCCTCCCTCCAAGCGGGTACCGAGACCCAGTACTTC	CASSASLQAGTETQYF
14	TRBV7-8	TRBJ1-2	-	once	TGTGTCTCGTCCGACCAGGCGGGACTCTATGGCTACACCTTC	CVSSDQAGLYGYTF
15	TRBV15	TRBJ2-5	-	-	TGTGCCACCAGCAGAGATCGTTACAGGCAAGAGACCCAGTACTTC	CATSRDRYRQETQYF
16	TRBV6-6	TRBJ2-6	-	-	TGTGCCAGCAGCCTAGACAGAAACTCTGGGGCCAACGTCCTGACTTTC	CASSLDRNSGANVLTF
12	TRBV2	TRBJ2-1	-	-	TGTGCCAGCAGTTGGGGAGAAGAAGGGGGGTTCTTC	CASSWGEEGGFF
12	TRBV6-2/TRBV6-3	TRBJ1-6	-	-	TGTGCCAGCAGTTACCCCGATTCACCCCTCCACTTT	CASSYPDSPLHF
17	TRBV6-6	TRBJ2-2	-	-	TGTGCCAGCAGTCTGTCCCGGGGAACGAAACGGACCGGGGAGCTGTTTTTT	CASSLSRGTKRTGELFF
15	TRBV5-1	TRBJ1-4	-	-	TGCGCCAGCAGCTGGACCAGGGGCACTAATGAAAAACTGTTTTTT	CASSWTRGTNEKLFF
13	TRBV10-3	TRBJ2-5	-	-	TGTGCCATCAGTGGGCGGCAGCAAGAGACCCAGTACTTC	CAISGRQQETQYF
11	TRBV20-1	TRBJ2-1	-	-	TGCAGTGCTAGGGTTGGGGACAAGCAGTTCTTC	CSARVGDKQFF
14	TRBV2	TRBJ2-5	TRBD1	-	TGTGCCAGCAGGGGCCCGGGACAGATGGAGACCCAGTACTTC	CASRGPGQMETQYF
14	TRBV7-2	TRBJ2-5	-	-	TGTGCCAGCAGCTTGCGGGCTTCACAAGAGACCCAGTACTTC	CASSLRASQETQYF
14	TRBV5-1	TRBJ2-3	-	-	TGCGCCAGCAGCTCCGAGGGTCACACAGATACGCAGTATTTT	CASSSEGHTDTQYF
14	TRBV5-1	TRBJ1-2	-	few	TGCGCCAGCAGCTTGGAACAGGGCTTCTATGGCTACACCTTC	CASSLEQGFYGYTF
13	TRBV7-2	TRBJ2-2	-	few	TGTGCCAGCAGCTTCGGGGTTACCGGGGAGCTGTTTTTT	CASSFGVTGELFF
14	TRBV28	TRBJ1-1	-	-	TGTGCCAGCAAAGGTAGGGGTAGTCCTCCTTTGCTTTTCTTT	CASKGRGSPPLLFF
13	TRBV4-3	TRBJ1-1	-	-	TGCGCCAGCAGCCAACAGGCGAACACTGAAGCTTTCTTT	CASSQQANTEAFF
13	TRBV19	TRBJ2-3	TRBD1	-	TGTGCCAGTAGGCGACAGGGCGCGGATACGCAGTATTTT	CASRRQGADTQYF
19	TRBV28	TRBJ2-1	TRBD1	-	TGTGCCAGCAGCCGTACGGGACAGGGGATATTTGGGGTGAACAATGAGCAGTTCTTC	CASSRTGQGIFGVNNEQFF
13	TRBV14	TRBJ1-1	-	-	TGTGCCAGCAGCCTAACCTCCGGGTTACGAGCTTTCTTT	CASSLTSGLRAFF
18	TRBV10-3	TRBJ1-1	-	-	TGTGCCATCAGTGACGGGAGCGGCCGAGGACCTCTGAACACTGAAGCTTTCTTT	CAISDGSGRGPLNTEAFF
13	TRBV10-2	TRBJ1-2	-	-	TGCGCCAGCAGTGACGCGGACAATGAGGGCTACACCTTC	CASSDADNEGYTF
18	TRBV4-3	TRBJ2-1	-	-	TGCGCCAGCAGCCGCCATCTGGGGGGCCTAGCGGCCTACAATGAGCAGTTCTTC	CASSRHLGGLAAYNEQFF
14	TRBV6-5	TRBJ2-1	TRBD2	-	TGTGCCAGCAGTTACGTGGGGGGGTACAATGAGCAGTTCTTC	CASSYVGGYNEQFF
15	TRBV27	TRBJ1-1	-	-	TGTGCCAGCAGACCTCGTGGGGGCTCGGGCACTGAAGCTTTCTTT	CASRPRGGSGTEAFF
13	TRBV30	TRBJ1-6	-	once	TGTGCCTGGACCCCTCGGTATAATTCACCCCTCCACTTT	CAWTPRYNSPLHF
17	TRBV7-2	TRBJ2-2	TRBD2	-	TGTGCCAGCAGCCTCCGAACGGGGGGGATCAACACCGGGGAGCTGTTTTTT	CASSLRTGGINTGELFF
13	TRBV19	TRBJ1-5	-	-	TGTGCCAGTAGTACGGTGGGGCATCAGCCCCAGCATTTT	CASSTVGHQPQHF
13	TRBV28	TRBJ1-2	TRBD1	-	TGTGCCAGCAGTCAAACTCTGGACAGGGGATTCGGCTTC	CASSQTLDRGFGF
15	TRBV27	TRBJ1-5	-	-	TGTGCCAGCAGTCCAAAGAGGTATAGCAATCAGCCCCAGCATTTT	CASSPKRYSNQPQHF
16	TRBV5-1	TRBJ2-3	-	once	TGCGCCAGCAGCTGGGGCGGGCTCAGGGGTACAGATACGCAGTATTTT	CASSWGGLRGTDTQYF
12	TRBV3-1/TRBV3-2	TRBJ1-2	TRBD1	-	TGTGCCAGCGGGGGACAGGGGTTAGGCTACACCTTC	CASGGQGLGYTF
15	TRBV18	TRBJ1-3	-	-	TGTGCCAGCTCACCACCGGGGAGGGATGGAAACACCATATATTTT	CASSPPGRDGNTIYF
13	TRBV7-9	TRBJ1-1	-	-	TGTGCCAGCAGCTTAGCCGCAGGGTCGGGAGCTTTCTTT	CASSLAAGSGAFF
19	TRBV7-2	TRBJ1-6	-	-	TGTGCCAGCAGCTTAGACCACCCCCAACTGAGCTCCTATAATTCACCCCTCCACTTT	CASSLDHPQLSSYNSPLHF
18	TRBV5-1	TRBJ1-5	-	-	TGCGCCAGCAGCCGACTCCGTGGACATGAGTATAGCAATCAGCCCCAGCATTTT	CASSRLRGHEYSNQPQHF
14	TRBV5-1	TRBJ2-5	-	-	TGCGCCAGCAGCTTAAGAGGGCCGTCGGAGACCCAGTACTTC	CASSLRGPSETQYF
12	TRBV2	TRBJ1-2	-	-	TGTGCCAGCAGTGCCTGGGGGGATGGCTACACCTTC	CASSAWGDGYTF
15	TRBV9	TRBJ2-5	TRBD1	-	TGTGCCAGCAGCCAACAGGGGGCAGGAGGGGAGACCCAGTACTTC	CASSQQGAGGETQYF